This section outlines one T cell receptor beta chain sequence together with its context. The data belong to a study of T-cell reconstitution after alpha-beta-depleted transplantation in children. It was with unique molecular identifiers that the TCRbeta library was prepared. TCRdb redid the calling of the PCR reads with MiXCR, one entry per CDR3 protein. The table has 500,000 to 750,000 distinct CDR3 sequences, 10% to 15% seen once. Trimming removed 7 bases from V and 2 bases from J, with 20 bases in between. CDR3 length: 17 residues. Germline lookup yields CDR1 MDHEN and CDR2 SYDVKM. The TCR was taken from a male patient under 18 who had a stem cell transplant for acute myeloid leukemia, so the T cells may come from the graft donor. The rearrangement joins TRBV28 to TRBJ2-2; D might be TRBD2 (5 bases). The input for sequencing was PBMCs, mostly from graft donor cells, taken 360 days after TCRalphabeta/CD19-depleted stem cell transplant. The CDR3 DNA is TGTGCCAGCACCCTTTTTCGAGCGGAGACTAACACCGGGGAGCTGTTTTTT. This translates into CASTLFRAETNTGELFF.